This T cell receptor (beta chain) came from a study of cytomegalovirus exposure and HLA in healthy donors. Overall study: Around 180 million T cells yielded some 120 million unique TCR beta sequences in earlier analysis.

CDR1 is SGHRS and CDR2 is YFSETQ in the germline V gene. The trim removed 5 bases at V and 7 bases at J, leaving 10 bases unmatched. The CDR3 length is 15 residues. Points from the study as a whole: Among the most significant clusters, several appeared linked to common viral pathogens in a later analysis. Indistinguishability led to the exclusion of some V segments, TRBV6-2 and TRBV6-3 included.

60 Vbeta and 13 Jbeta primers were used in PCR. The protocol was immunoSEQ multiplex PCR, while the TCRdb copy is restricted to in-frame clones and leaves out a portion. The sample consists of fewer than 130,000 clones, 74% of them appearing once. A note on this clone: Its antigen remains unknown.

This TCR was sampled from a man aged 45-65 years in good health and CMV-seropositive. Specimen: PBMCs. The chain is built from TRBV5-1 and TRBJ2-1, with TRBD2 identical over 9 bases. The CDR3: CASSPLAGGGNEQFF. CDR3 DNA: TGCGCCAGCAGTCCACTAGCGGGTGGGGGAAATGAGCAGTTCTTC.